These 5 T cell receptor beta chains came from one sample sequenced in a study of T cells after posttransplantation cyclophosphamide. Produced via immunoSEQ multiplex PCR; TCRdb's table is partial and in-frame only. The sample lists about 28,000 clones; roughly 88% were seen once. The sequencing sample was made of PBMCs. All receptors derive from a man aged 45-65 years.

In this sample, this clone turned up once. The chain has TRBV5-4 and TRBJ2-7, with 7 bases that match TRBD1. V gave up 1 base and J gave up 2 bases; unmatched junction bases: 3. CDR3 length: 14 amino acids. Per the germline V gene, CDR1 is SGHNT and CDR2 is YYREEE (reference sequence). DNA of the CDR3: TGTGCCAGCAGCTTGCCGGGACAGACCTACGAGCAGTACTTC. It translates to CASSLPGQTYEQYF.

The chain is built from TRBV15 and TRBJ1-1; D possibly corresponds to TRBD1 (5 bases). V shed 1 base and J shed 0 bases, with 15 bases lying between them. The CDR3 is 17 residues long. Looked up from germline, CDR1 is LNHNV and CDR2 is YYDKDF (reference sequence). This chain's CDR3 is CATSRGRGTYMNTEAFF. The CDR3 nucleotides read TGTGCCACCAGCAGAGGTCGGGGGACTTACATGAACACTGAAGCTTTCTTT.

The V call is TRBV7-9, the J call TRBJ1-1, with TRBD1 matching 8 bases. Trimming cost V 4 bases and J 3 bases; bases outside gene matches: 13. From germline, CDR1 is SEHNR and CDR2 FQNEAQ (reference sequence). The CDR3 covers 17 residues. The CDR3 spells CASSSQGAGKFDTEAFF. The CDR3 nucleotides read TGTGCCAGCAGCTCTCAGGGGGCGGGGAAGTTCGACACTGAAGCTTTCTTT.

In the case of this clone: One end of the junction varies from germline; a read error may be responsible. The chain links TRBV19 to TRBJ2-1; perhaps TRBD1 as D (6 bases). The CDR3 is 15 amino acids. CDR1 and CDR2 (germline): LNHDA, SQIVND (reference sequence). In nucleotides, the CDR3 is TGTGCCAGTAGTGCCGGACAGTTCCTTTACAATAAGCAGTTCTTC. It is translated as CASSAGQFLYNKQFF. The full variable domain, in which reference TRBV19 and TRBJ2-1 provide the parts outside the CDR3, is DGGITQSPKYLFRKEGQNVTLSCEQNLNHDAMYWYRQDPGQGLRLIYYSQIVNDFQKGDIAEGYSVSREKKESFPLTVTSAQKNPTAFYLCASSAGQFLYNKQFFGPGTRLTVL.

This rearrangement joins TRBV2 to TRBJ2-1; 7 bases match TRBD2. The J segment lost 4 bases and the V segment lost 6 bases, leaving 3 bases of the junction unmatched. The CDR3 is 13 amino acids. Germline CDR1 reads SNHLY; CDR2 reads FYNNEI. CDR3 DNA: TGTGCCAGCAGGGCTAGCGGTTACAATGAGCAGTTCTTC. Protein sequence: CASRASGYNEQFF. Full variable domain (rest looked up from reference TRBV2 and TRBJ2-1): EPEVTQTPSHQVTQMGQEVILRCVPISNHLYFYWYRQILGQKVEFLVSFYNNEISEKSEIFDDQFSVERPDGSNFTLKIRSTKLEDSAMYFCASRASGYNEQFFGPGTRLTVL.